Listed below are T cell receptor beta chains from one sample, sequenced in a study of lymphopenia after photon versus proton radiotherapy. Assay used: immunoSEQ multiplex PCR; TCRdb lists only in-frame clones, some missing. The table includes some 30,000 clones, 90% detected once. The sample was peripheral blood, taken from a patient treated with photon-based radiotherapy. All receptors derive from a woman aged 45 to 65 with pancreatic cancer. CDR3s leave out the opening cysteine and the closing phenylalanine or tryptophan. The order of the fields is J gene, V gene, CDR3 protein.

TRBJ2-1 TRBV28 ASTPPAGTSINEQF
TRBJ1-1 TRBV27 ASRRLTGGVDAEAF
NA TRBV29-1 SVELDSYEQY
TRBJ1-2 TRBV6-1 ASSDNEAANYGYT
TRBJ2-5 TRBV5-1 ASSLGGRAGETQY
TRBJ2-5 TRBV4-1 ASSLRIAGGEETQY
TRBJ2-1 TRBV5-4 ASSPGQGRNEQF
TRBJ2-7 TRBV29-1 SARLAGGHYEQY
TRBJ2-5 TRBV19 ASSIRGRGETQY
TRBJ2-1 TRBV19 ASSIASGGRNEQF
TRBJ1-5 TRBV19 ASSPLTFSDQPQH
TRBJ2-3 TRBV5-8 ASSLGLRGTDTQY